These 26 T cell receptor beta chains were all obtained from the same sample, sequenced in a study of cytomegalovirus exposure and HLA in healthy donors. TCRdb's copy holds only in-frame clones and misses some; the assay was immunoSEQ multiplex PCR. This table has tens of thousands of clones, roughly 92% appearing once. The sequencing sample was made of PBMCs. These receptors all come from a man in his late teens or twenties in good health and CMV-seropositive.

V usage is TRBV7-9 and J usage is TRBJ2-7; tentative D call: TRBD1 (5 bases). From germline, CDR1 is SEHNR and CDR2 FQNEAQ (reference sequence). The CDR3 sequence is 12 residues long. The V gene lost 3 bases and the J gene lost 6 bases, with 9 bases spanning the gap. As DNA, the CDR3 is TGTGCCAGCAGCTTCACAGGTTTCGAGCAGTACTTC. Translating gives CASSFTGFEQYF.

The chain joins TRBV28 to TRBJ2-7; 7 nucleotides match TRBD2. The CDR3 is made up of 15 amino acids. V lost 4 bases and J lost 3; bases outside the gene matches: 9. Looked up from germline, CDR1 is MDHEN and CDR2 is SYDVKM. In DNA, the CDR3 is TGTGCCAGCAGTTCTCCCAACACGGGGGGCTACGAGCAGTACTTC. Translated, it gives CASSSPNTGGYEQYF.

This chain links TRBV10-2 with TRBJ2-1, with D unresolved. The germline V and J ends were trimmed by 0 bases and 3 bases, with 6 bases remaining between them. This CDR3 has 14 amino acids. Germline values: CDR1 WSHSY, CDR2 SAAADI. The CDR3 DNA is TGCGCCAGCAGTGAGTCGAGTCTCTACAATGAGCAGTTCTTC. This encodes CASSESSLYNEQFF.

This clone was counted a few times. The chain has TRBV30 and TRBJ2-1, with 11 positions matching TRBD2. Germline CDR1 and CDR2: GTSNPN and SVGIG (reference sequence). CDR3 length: 17 residues. With 2 bases clipped from V and 7 bases from J, the junction kept 13 bases outside the gene matches. The CDR3 DNA reads as TGTGCCTGGAGTCTATACCCACTAGCGGGAGCCACAAATGAGCAGTTCTTC. Residues: CAWSLYPLAGATNEQFF.

In the case of this clone: Sequence at one end of the junction differs from germline and may be a read error. The chain links TRBV7-7 to TRBJ2-7, with TRBD1 matching 7 bases. Germline assignment: CDR1 SSHAT and CDR2 FNYEAQ (reference sequence). The CDR3 consists of 14 residues. This CDR3 is CASSPKDRDYEQYF. Written as DNA, the CDR3 is TGTGCTAGCAGTCCCAAAGACAGGGACTACGAGCAGTACTTC. The full variable domain, its missing parts supplied by reference TRBV7-7 and TRBJ2-7, is GAGVSQSPRYKVTKRGQDVTLRCDPISSHATLYWYQQALGQGPEFLTYFNYEAQPDKSGLPSDRFSAERPEGSISTLTIQRTEQRDSAMYRCASSPKDRDYEQYFGPGTRLTVT.

The chain couples TRBV27 to TRBJ2-3; D call uncertain. The germline gives CDR1 MNHEY, CDR2 SMNVEV (reference sequence). The V gene lost 6 bases and the J gene lost 5 bases, with 9 bases spanning the gap. CDR3 length: 12 residues. In DNA, the CDR3 is TGTGCCAGCAGGGCTCGAGGAGATACGCAGTATTTT. This sequence encodes CASRARGDTQYF.

The J gene is TRBJ2-1, the V gene TRBV2; TRBD2 matches at 13 bases. V was clipped by 4 bases and J by 6 bases; unmatched bases: 9. The CDR3 is 17 residues long. Germline-derived CDR1 and CDR2 are SNHLY and FYNNEI. CDR3 DNA sequence: TGTGCCAGCAGTGGGACTAGCGGGAGCTGGGGGCCCAATGAGCAGTTCTTC. This codes for CASSGTSGSWGPNEQFF.

The genes are TRBV2 and TRBJ1-1; D remains ambiguous. There are 14 residues in the CDR3. Per germline, CDR1 SNHLY and CDR2 FYNNEI. V lost 5 bases, J lost 5 bases, and 15 bases lay in between. CDR3 nucleotides: TGTGCCAGCAGTCGCAGATGGGGAGAAACTGAAGCTTTCTTT. Its protein product is CASSRRWGETEAFF.

The rearrangement uses TRBV9 and TRBJ2-2; TRBD1 matches 7 bases. Losses at the gene ends were 3 bases for V and 2 bases for J; bases not matched to a gene: 7. Germline V lookup: CDR1 SGDLS, CDR2 YYNGEE. This CDR3 has 16 residues. CDR3 residues: CASSALGQDNTGELFF. The CDR3 bases are TGTGCCAGCAGCGCCCTTGGACAGGACAACACCGGGGAGCTGTTTTTT.

This rearrangement joins TRBV10-3 to TRBJ1-2, with D unclear. V dropped 4 bases and J dropped 1 base, with 10 bases sitting between them. The germline V gene encodes CDR1 ENHRY and CDR2 SYGVKD. The CDR3 loop spans 14 amino acids. The CDR3 reads CAISGTDSNYGYTF. The CDR3 DNA sequence: TGTGCCATCAGTGGTACAGATAGTAACTATGGCTACACCTTC.

The chain joins TRBV28 to TRBJ1-2, with 8 bases matching TRBD1. V dropped 1 base and J dropped 3; count of bases not matched to a gene: 1. The germline V gene has CDR1 MDHEN and CDR2 SYDVKM. The CDR3 extends over 14 amino acids. The CDR3 loop reads CASSLSGGDYGYTF. CDR3 coding DNA: TGTGCCAGCAGTTTATCAGGGGGCGACTATGGCTACACCTTC.

This clone showed up just a few times. The genes are TRBV5-6 and TRBJ1-2; the match to TRBD1 covers 8 bases. V shed 0 bases and J 3 bases; nucleotides not matched to a gene: 1. From germline, CDR1 is SGHDT and CDR2 YYEEEE. The CDR3 is 14 residues long. The CDR3 protein is CASSLVGQDYGYTF. The CDR3 DNA sequence: TGTGCCAGCAGCTTGGTGGGACAGGACTATGGCTACACCTTC. Full variable domain (rest looked up from reference TRBV5-6 and TRBJ1-2): DAGVTQSPTHLIKTRGQQVTLRCSPKSGHDTVSWYQQALGQGPQFIFQYYEEEERQRGNFPDRFSGHQFPNYSSELNVNALLLGDSALYLCASSLVGQDYGYTFGSGTRLTVV.

The sample holds a few counts of this clone. The chain has TRBV6-4 and TRBJ1-1; 10 bases map to TRBD1. Trimming at V came to 5 bases and at J to 6 bases, leaving 24 bases not matched to a gene. Germline V lookup: CDR1 MRHNA, CDR2 SNTAGT. CDR3 size: 20 residues. CDR3 loop: CASSTGTGDLPGHQEAEAFF. In nucleotides, the CDR3 is TGTGCCAGCAGTACCGGGACAGGGGACCTACCAGGGCACCAGGAGGCTGAAGCTTTCTTT.

In this sample, this clone turned up a few times. This same CDR3 is encoded by further DNA sequences in the sample. CDR3 DNA: TGTGCCAGCAGCTCCCAAGAGACCCAGTACTTC. It codes for CASSSQETQYF. The genes are TRBV28 and TRBJ2-5; D gene ambiguous. Germline loops: CDR1 MDHEN, CDR2 SYDVKM. The CDR3 loop spans 11 amino acids. The V end lost 6 bases, the J end lost 1 base, and 3 bases lay between the germline ends. The variable domain in full, completed from reference TRBV28 and TRBJ2-5, reads DVKVTQSSRYLVKRTGEKVFLECVQDMDHENMFWYRQDPGLGLRLIYFSYDVKMKEKGDIPEGYSVSREKKERFSLILESASTNQTSMYLCASSSQETQYFGPGTRLLVL.

V usage is TRBV18 and J usage is TRBJ2-7, with TRBD2 identical over 12 bases. Germline V gene sequence: CDR1 KGHSH, CDR2 LQKENI. The CDR3 contains 15 residues. V lost 4 bases, J lost 6 bases, and 7 bases stayed unmatched. The CDR3 bases are TGTGCCAGCTCACTGCCGGGACTAGCGGGCGTCGAGCAGTACTTC. This sequence encodes CASSLPGLAGVEQYF. Full variable domain (rest looked up from reference TRBV18 and TRBJ2-7): NAGVMQNPRHLVRRRGQEARLRCSPMKGHSHVYWYRQLPEEGLKFMVYLQKENIIDESGMPKERFSAEFPKEGPSILRIQQVVRGDSAAYFCASSLPGLAGVEQYFGPGTRLTVT.

The rearrangement joins TRBV19 to TRBJ2-3, with TRBD2 matching over 10 bases. This CDR3 has 16 residues. Germline V gene lookup returns CDR1 LNHDA and CDR2 SQIVND (reference sequence). For the CDR3, the DNA is TGTGCAACAGAACCATCTAGCGGGAGTCGGGCAGATACGCAGTATTTT. Protein sequence: CATEPSSGSRADTQYF.

This clone was recorded once. The rearrangement links TRBV7-3 to TRBJ2-5; 9 nucleotides agree with TRBD2. The CDR3 has 15 amino acids. The ends lost 5 bases at V and 5 bases at J; junction bases unmatched: 9. Germline V gives CDR1 SGHTA, CDR2 FQGTGA. CDR3 bases: TGTGCCAGCAGCCCCACAGGGAGCGGGAGGGAGACCCAGTACTTC. Protein sequence: CASSPTGSGRETQYF.

A remark on this clone: One end of the junction varies from germline; a read error may be responsible. The chain has TRBV7-7 and TRBJ2-3; 7 bases match TRBD1. Germline V gene data show CDR1 as SSHAT and CDR2 as FNYEAQ (reference sequence). The CDR3 covers 15 residues. CDR3: CASSWGTASTDTQYF. The DNA of the CDR3 is TGTGCTAGCAGCTGGGGGACAGCATCCACAGATACGCAGTATTTT.

This clone was picked up one time. This rearrangement joins TRBV28 to TRBJ2-7, with 9 nucleotides matching TRBD1. The CDR3 has 13 amino acids. Germline CDR1 and CDR2: MDHEN and SYDVKM. The trim removed 5 bases at V and 5 bases at J, leaving 4 bases unmatched. CDR3 protein: CASSPGDRDEQYF. The CDR3 nucleotides are TGTGCCAGCAGTCCAGGGGACAGGGACGAGCAGTACTTC.

The chain uses TRBV6-5 and TRBJ1-5, with a weak D call TRBD1 (6 bases). Trimming left V 3 bases short and J 6 bases short, with 12 bases between. CDR3 size: 14 residues. Germline assignment: CDR1 MNHEY and CDR2 SVGAGI. The CDR3 region is CASSYVQGSQPQHF. CDR3 nucleotide sequence: TGTGCCAGCAGTTATGTCCAGGGGTCTCAGCCCCAGCATTTT.

J is TRBJ2-5 and V is TRBV11-2, with 7 bases matching TRBD1. V was pared by 1 base and J by 4 bases, with 3 bases of the junction left unmatched. Germline V gene sequence: CDR1 SGHAT, CDR2 FQNNGV. The CDR3 consists of 14 residues. The CDR3 sequence: CASSLVGTVETQYF. The DNA of the CDR3 is TGTGCCAGCAGCTTAGTCGGGACAGTAGAGACCCAGTACTTC.

This chain connects TRBV6-5 to TRBJ1-5, with 10 nucleotides matching TRBD1. Germline-derived CDR1 and CDR2 are MNHEY and SVGAGI. The CDR3 totals 14 residues. The V segment lost 4 bases and the J segment 4 bases; nucleotides outside the gene matches: 1. The DNA for the CDR3 is TGTGCCAGCAGTTTGGGACAGGGGAATCAGCCCCAGCATTTT. It codes for CASSLGQGNQPQHF.

The CDR3 region has the DNA TGTGCCAGCAGCCAAGATTTTACTAGCGGGAGTCTCGTGCTGTTTTTT. It specifies CASSQDFTSGSLVLFF. The V gene is TRBV4-2, the J gene TRBJ2-2; TRBD2 agrees at 11 bases. Germline trimming cut 0 bases from V and 13 bases from J; bases unmatched to any gene: 10. The CDR3 runs 16 residues. CDR1 LGHNA and CDR2 YNFKEQ come from the germline V gene.

The rearrangement uses TRBV6-5 and TRBJ1-1; D ambiguous. The V gene's germline CDR1 is MNHEY and CDR2 SVGAGI. The V end was cut by 8 bases, the J end by 11 bases, with 12 bases between. The CDR3 extends over 10 amino acids. The CDR3 sequence: CASSVGEAFF. DNA for the CDR3: TGTGCCAGCTCGGTTGGGGAGGCTTTCTTT.

The chain employs TRBV10-1 and TRBJ2-1, with TRBD2 identical over 8 bases. Germline V gene lookup returns CDR1 WNHNN and CDR2 SYGVQD (reference sequence). This CDR3 is built from 17 residues. Unmatched junction bases numbered 12, after V lost 2 bases and J lost 6 bases. CDR3 amino acids: CASSERVAGRARNEQFF. The DNA for the CDR3 is TGCGCCAGCAGTGAGAGGGTCGCCGGGAGGGCCCGCAATGAGCAGTTCTTC.

This clone was detected once. The V and J genes are TRBV29-1 and TRBJ1-1, with TRBD1 as a possible D gene (6 bases). CDR1 and CDR2 (germline): SQVTM, ANQGSEA. Deletions cut 3 bases from V and 8 bases from J, with 10 bases between. The CDR3 sequence is 11 residues long. In DNA form, the CDR3 reads TGCAGCGTTGATTCTGGACAGGAAGCTTTCTTT. It specifies CSVDSGQEAFF.